This T cell receptor beta chain appears in the sequencing data of a study of T cell responses to AZD1222 COVID-19 vaccine. Trimming pared 0 bases from V and 3 bases from J, leaving 14 bases between. CDR1 and CDR2 (germline): SGHRS, YFSETQ. The length of the CDR3 is 16 residues. The assay was immunoSEQ multiplex PCR, and TCRdb's table has in-frame clones only and misses some. The data hold under 50,000 clones, with 80% observed a single time. Broader study findings: Along spike, vaccine-associated CD4 TCRs were found throughout, with dominance at 160-218 and 743-854. No day 14 peak samples; only post-peak repertoires were characterized. Donors in the cohort were predominantly white British and more often female, and clonal diversity was possibly underestimated.

Regarding this clone: Its antigen is not identified.

The sequencing used peripheral blood, collected 28 days after the second dose of the MenACWY control vaccine. This chain links TRBV5-1 with TRBJ2-3; a weak D match, TRBD1 (5 bases). This sequence originates from an adult who received the MenACWY meningococcal vaccine as a control. In nucleotides, the CDR3 is TGCGCCAGCAGCTTGGTCCCGCAGGGAATAACAGATACGCAGTATTTT. It specifies CASSLVPQGITDTQYF.